The present T cell receptor (beta chain) was sequenced within a study of cytomegalovirus exposure and HLA in healthy donors. General study results and limits: Specificity of a few CMV-associated chains for CMV antigens was verified in vitro. An analysis that was carried out later associated 16,951 TCR beta sequences with HLA alleles at 0.05 false discovery rate. Data from an earlier analysis indicated that most TCR beta V segments were productive either about 87% or about 30% of the time.

Germline CDR1 reads SGHNT; CDR2 reads YYREEE (reference sequence). The CDR3 totals 15 residues. Trimming took 4 bases from V and 3 from J; bases not matched to a gene: 10. Vbeta (60) and Jbeta (13) primers were used in the PCR. Original processing methods: In a later analysis, the count reached some 88 million unique TCR beta chains, with 9 million to 11 million shared. Data came from immunoSEQ multiplex PCR; TCRdb stores just in-frame clones and leaves some out. That table gives V, J and clone size, and the DNA gave D and trimming. The sample includes under 150,000 clones, roughly 72% seen only once; the top ten take around 1.9%. Turning to this clone: The target antigen is unknown.

The V gene is TRBV5-4, the J gene TRBJ2-7; 7 bases fit TRBD1. The sample taken for sequencing was PBMCs. The source is a woman aged 45-65 years in good health and CMV-seronegative. The CDR3 nucleotides read TGTGCCAGCAGCAGTAAACAGGGGCTGTTCTACGAGCAGTACGTC. Protein product: CASSSKQGLFYEQYV.